This T cell receptor (beta chain) was obtained from a study of read filtering for tumor transcriptome and immune sequencing. Whole-study context: By R-ISS, stages I, II and III held about 8, 15 and 7 patients. Whole-transcriptome libraries were prepared after DNase treatment. General observations from the study: Dropping single-read clonotypes raised IR-seq and RNA-seq shared-clonotype correlation. This fraction held mixed bone marrow immune cells after CD138-negative sorting.

This clonotype was observed many times. Its antigen remains unidentified. From approximately 430 ng of RNA, a library with molecular barcoded alpha/delta and beta/gamma adaptors was made. MiXCR, applied by TCRdb to the reads, yields one record per CDR3 protein. The data show under 80,000 distinct CDR3 sequences, with about 19% seen just once and roughly 13% held by the top ten. The CDR3 loop spans 15 amino acids. The germline V gene encodes CDR1 SGHVS and CDR2 FQNEAQ. V was trimmed by 5 bases and J by 1 base, leaving 15 bases between them. The chain is built from TRBV7-8 and TRBJ2-7; D is possibly TRBD2 (6 bases). The sequenced sample consisted of a population of CD138-negative cells sorted from bone marrow. The receptor's source is a donor aged 40 or over with multiple myeloma. The CDR3 nucleotides are TGTGCCAGCAGCCCCATAGGCCGGGGGTCCTACGAGCAGTACTTC. Protein sequence: CASSPIGRGSYEQYF.